Below are 22 T cell receptor beta chains sequenced from a single sample in a study of blood T cell repertoires in COVID-19. Here immunoSEQ multiplex PCR was the method, and the copy in TCRdb shows in-frame clones only, minus some. The sample consists of 300,000 or so clones, 70% to 90% of them appearing once. Sequences were obtained from peripheral blood. The origin of the receptors is a woman aged 40 to 50 with acute or convalescent COVID-19.

The table lists this clone with a few counts. V is TRBV10-3 and J is TRBJ1-2; the D is unclear. Germline lookup yields CDR1 ENHRY and CDR2 SYGVKD. The CDR3 totals 14 residues. Trimming shortened V by 2 bases and J by 0 bases, and 7 bases separated the two germline ends. The CDR3 DNA follows: TGTGCCATCAGTGAGATGCTAGCTAACTATGGCTACACCTTC. Translated, it gives CAISEMLANYGYTF.

This clone was seen a single time. This chain connects TRBV11-2 to TRBJ2-3; possibly TRBD1 for D (5 bases). Germline CDR1 and CDR2: SGHAT and FQNNGV. V was shortened by 2 bases and J by 4 bases, with 19 bases between the two germline ends. The CDR3 sequence is 17 residues long. CDR3: CASSLQQQVGRADTQYF. CDR3 DNA sequence: TGTGCCAGCAGCTTACAGCAACAGGTTGGAAGGGCAGATACGCAGTATTTT.

J is TRBJ2-5 and V is TRBV5-4, with 10 bases aligning to TRBD2. Trimming at V came to 2 bases and at J to 4 bases, leaving 2 bases not matched to a gene. Per germline, CDR1 SGHNT and CDR2 YYREEE (reference sequence). The CDR3 extends over 14 amino acids. CDR3 in amino acids: CASSLAGGPETQYF. In nucleotides, the CDR3 is TGTGCCAGCAGCTTAGCGGGGGGGCCAGAGACCCAGTACTTC.

The CDR3 DNA follows: TGTGCCAGCAACAGACTAGCGGGGGGGAGCGAGACCCAGTACTTC. It is translated as CASNRLAGGSETQYF. This chain joins TRBV6-5 and TRBJ2-5; 14 nucleotides match TRBD2. This CDR3 contains 15 residues. Germline V lookup: CDR1 MNHEY, CDR2 SVGAGI. V was clipped by 7 bases and J by 5 bases; unmatched bases: 6.

The chain employs TRBV5-1 and TRBJ1-2, with 8 positions matching TRBD1. The CDR3 loop spans 16 amino acids. V was pared by 0 bases and J by 0 bases, with 4 bases of the junction left unmatched. Germline loops: CDR1 SGHRS, CDR2 YFSETQ. The CDR3, as DNA: TGCGCCAGCAGCTTGGATGGACAGGGCACTAACTATGGCTACACCTTC. Translated: CASSLDGQGTNYGYTF.

This clone is a singleton in its sample. The chain uses TRBV9 and TRBJ2-3; 11 positions match TRBD2. V trimming: 2 bases; J trimming: 0 bases; junction bases outside the gene matches: 8. Per germline, CDR1 SGDLS and CDR2 YYNGEE. CDR3 length equals 18 residues. This CDR3 reads CASSVLAGGHSSTDTQYF. The CDR3 DNA sequence: TGTGCCAGCAGCGTCCTAGCGGGGGGCCACTCTAGCACAGATACGCAGTATTTT.

The V call is TRBV7-9, the J call TRBJ1-3; TRBD1 matches at 8 bases. The CDR3 covers 17 residues. Germline-derived CDR1 and CDR2 are SEHNR and FQNEAQ (reference sequence). V lost 5 bases and J lost 7; bases outside the gene matches: 16. CDR3 protein: CASSPGRQGNWLNTIYF. In DNA form, the CDR3 reads TGTGCCAGCAGCCCGGGTCGACAGGGGAATTGGTTGAACACCATATATTTT.

The chain joins TRBV5-1 to TRBJ2-6; unclear D gene. V gave up 0 bases and J gave up 4 bases, with 14 bases separating them. The V gene's germline CDR1 is SGHRS and CDR2 YFSETQ. This CDR3 has 17 amino acids. CDR3 nucleotides: TGCGCCAGCAGCTTGGGCTATGGTACGTCCGGGGCCAACGTCCTGACTTTC. Residues: CASSLGYGTSGANVLTF.

V gene TRBV5-4 combines with J gene TRBJ1-1; TRBD1 aligns across 8 bases. The ends lost 1 base at V and 5 bases at J; junction bases unmatched: 7. Germline V lookup: CDR1 SGHNT, CDR2 YYREEE (reference sequence). This CDR3 is 15 amino acids long. The CDR3 loop is CASSLYGQGGTEAFF. The CDR3 DNA follows: TGTGCCAGCAGCTTGTACGGACAGGGAGGTACTGAAGCTTTCTTT.

V usage is TRBV10-3 and J usage is TRBJ1-2; D is uncertain. Germline V gene lookup returns CDR1 ENHRY and CDR2 SYGVKD. This CDR3 spans 14 amino acids. Trimming stripped 2 bases from V and 6 bases from J, with 13 bases between. DNA of the CDR3: TGTGCCATCAGTGAGACAGTGATGTTCGATGGCTACACCTTC. Its translation is CAISETVMFDGYTF.

V usage is TRBV30 and J usage is TRBJ1-6, with a tentative D call TRBD1 (5 bases). Germline V gene sequence: CDR1 GTSNPN, CDR2 SVGIG (reference sequence). The V end lost 3 bases, the J end lost 7 bases, and 10 bases lay between the germline ends. The CDR3 consists of 13 residues. The CDR3: CAWRAGNNSPLHF. The CDR3 nucleotides read TGTGCCTGGAGGGCAGGGAACAATTCACCCCTCCACTTT.

This clone was recorded a few times. The gene calls are TRBV10-1 and TRBJ2-1; tentative D call: TRBD1 (6 bases). Between the trimmed V and J ends, which lost 3 bases and 4 bases, there was a span of 25 bases. The CDR3 runs to 19 residues. From germline, CDR1 is WNHNN and CDR2 SYGVQD (reference sequence). This CDR3 reads CASSDSSQGSWEHYNEQFF. The DNA for the CDR3 is TGCGCCAGCAGTGATTCGAGCCAGGGGTCGTGGGAACATTACAATGAGCAGTTCTTC.

The CDR3 DNA is TGCGCCAGCACCATAGGGACTGCTGTATGGGAGACCCAGTACTTC. Its translation is CASTIGTAVWETQYF. The chain recombines TRBV5-1 with TRBJ2-5; possibly TRBD2 for D (6 bases). CDR3 length: 15 amino acids. The germline CDR1 and CDR2 sequences are SGHRS and YFSETQ. Between the trimmed V and J ends, which lost 6 bases and 5 bases, there was a span of 20 bases.

This clone was recorded a few times. This chain connects TRBV3-1 (or the pseudogene TRBV3-2) to TRBJ2-1; possible D gene TRBD2, 5 bases. Trimming cost V 0 bases and J 5 bases, with 14 bases left between them. The CDR3 totals 16 residues. Germline assignment: CDR1 LGHDT and CDR2 YNNKEL (reference sequence). The CDR3 loop is CASSQDSGSRHNEQFF. As DNA, the CDR3 is TGTGCCAGCAGCCAAGACAGCGGCTCCCGGCACAATGAGCAGTTCTTC.

In its sample, this clone was seen once. The chain recombines TRBV7-9 with TRBJ2-3, with D possibly being TRBD1 (6 bases). CDR3 length equals 17 residues. Germline CDR1 SEHNR, CDR2 FQNEAQ (reference sequence). V was shortened by 5 bases and J by 2 bases, with 20 bases between the two germline ends. Here the CDR3 reads CASSLRLLRGNTDTQYF. The CDR3, as DNA: TGTGCCAGCAGCCTCCGTTTATTAAGGGGGAACACAGATACGCAGTATTTT.

The V and J genes are TRBV29-1 and TRBJ1-4, with no clear D. V shed 3 bases and J shed 8 bases, with 16 bases lying between them. There are 14 residues in the CDR3. Looked up from germline, CDR1 is SQVTM and CDR2 is ANQGSEA. The CDR3 sequence is CSVDTRTGGEKLFF. The CDR3 region has the DNA TGCAGCGTTGATACCCGGACGGGAGGAGAAAAACTGTTTTTT.

The chain has TRBV7-8 and TRBJ1-4; D may be TRBD1 (6 bases). This CDR3 comprises 14 residues. Trimming shortened V by 4 bases and J by 7 bases, and 13 bases separated the two germline ends. From germline, CDR1 is SGHVS and CDR2 FQNEAQ. In nucleotides, the CDR3 is TGTGCCAGCAGCTCAGGGGAGACGAGTGAAAAACTGTTTTTT. Amino acid sequence: CASSSGETSEKLFF.

The V gene is TRBV29-1, the J gene TRBJ1-2; D is perhaps TRBD1 (6 bases). Trimming took off 4 bases at V and 3 bases at J, with 12 bases between the two ends. Germline V gives CDR1 SQVTM, CDR2 ANQGSEA. The length of the CDR3 is 13 residues. The CDR3 reads CSVVQGWDYGYTF. The CDR3 DNA reads TGCAGCGTTGTACAGGGATGGGACTATGGCTACACCTTC. The full variable domain, its missing parts supplied by reference TRBV29-1 and TRBJ1-2, is SAVISQKPSRDICQRGTSLTIQCQVDSQVTMMFWYRQQPGQSLTLIATANQGSEATYESGFVIDKFPISRPNLTFSTLTVSNMSPEDSSIYLCSVVQGWDYGYTFGSGTRLTVV.

CDR3 nucleotide sequence: TGTGCCAGTACTCTTGGGACAGGGGGCCACTATGGCTACACCTTC. Protein: CASTLGTGGHYGYTF. The rearrangement joins TRBV19 to TRBJ1-2; 12 bases are a match to TRBD1. Per the germline V gene, CDR1 is LNHDA and CDR2 is SQIVND (reference sequence). With V trimmed by 7 bases and J by 3 bases, 6 bases remained unmatched. The CDR3 consists of 15 residues.

V usage is TRBV2 and J usage is TRBJ2-5; D call uncertain. Germline V lookup: CDR1 SNHLY, CDR2 FYNNEI. Trimming left V 3 bases short and J 10 bases short, with 12 bases between. The CDR3 has 12 amino acids. The CDR3 sequence is CASSDNPGLQYF. CDR3 in DNA: TGTGCCAGCAGTGATAACCCAGGTCTCCAGTACTTC.

This chain joins TRBV12-5 and TRBJ1-5; D gene unclear. Germline values: CDR1 LGHNT, CDR2 FRNRAP. Trimming took off 7 bases at V and 4 bases at J, with 5 bases between the two ends. The CDR3 sequence is 11 residues long. CDR3 sequence (DNA): TGTGCTAGTGCCTTAAATCAGCCCCAGCATTTT. Protein: CASALNQPQHF.

Here the CDR3 reads CSASKRGRAQFF. The DNA of the CDR3 is TGCAGTGCTAGTAAGCGGGGTAGGGCGCAGTTCTTC. The gene calls are TRBV20-1 and TRBJ2-1; 7 positions agree with TRBD2. V gave up 3 bases and J gave up 12 bases; unmatched junction bases: 8. The CDR3 totals 12 residues. Germline CDR1 reads DFQATT; CDR2 reads SNEGSKA (reference sequence).